This T cell receptor beta chain is from a study of cytomegalovirus exposure and HLA in healthy donors. Germline values: CDR1 SGDLS, CDR2 YYNGEE. Deletions cut 0 bases from V and 4 bases from J, with 11 bases between. This CDR3 has 15 residues. With 60 Vbeta and 13 Jbeta primers, the PCR was carried out. TCRdb's table, derived via immunoSEQ multiplex PCR, lists solely in-frame clones and lacks some. The profile covers 95,000 to 150,000 clones, with over 60% appearing a single time and 2.7% taken by the ten largest. Sequenced sample: PBMCs. This TCR was recovered from a woman aged 40 to 50 in good health and CMV-seropositive. This rearrangement joins TRBV9 to TRBJ2-1; D remains unclear. The CDR3 here is CASSVGNLPYNEQFF. CDR3 coding DNA: TGTGCCAGCAGCGTAGGTAACTTACCTTACAATGAGCAGTTCTTC.